This TCR beta chain comes out of a study of graft-versus-host responses after intestinal transplantation. On the study more broadly: Every transplant recipient was induced with anti-thymocyte globulin, then maintained on tacrolimus and steroids for 2 to 4 years.

As to this clone: Its specificity is not known.

The study, taken as a whole, reports: The presence of high graft-versus-host to host-versus-graft clonal ratios in allografts characterized patients with graft-donor T cell macrochimerism.

Measured with immunoSEQ multiplex PCR; TCRdb has only the in-frame clones, and not every one. The data show fewer than 120,000 clones, with around 93% seen just once and around 0.49% held by the top ten. Germline CDR1 reads SGHAT; CDR2 reads FQNNGV. The CDR3 has 15 residues. Trimming removed 0 bases at V and 3 bases at J, with 12 bases between. The specimen comprised unstimulated CD8+ T cells sorted from spleen or lymph node cells, sampled before intestinal transplant. The clonotype originates from a human donor who received an intestinal transplant. The rearrangement uses TRBV11-2 and TRBJ2-7; the D gene is possibly TRBD1 (6 bases). CDR3 coding DNA: TGTGCCAGCAGCTTAGATCTGGCAGGGGACTACGAGCAGTACTTC. Translated, it gives CASSLDLAGDYEQYF.